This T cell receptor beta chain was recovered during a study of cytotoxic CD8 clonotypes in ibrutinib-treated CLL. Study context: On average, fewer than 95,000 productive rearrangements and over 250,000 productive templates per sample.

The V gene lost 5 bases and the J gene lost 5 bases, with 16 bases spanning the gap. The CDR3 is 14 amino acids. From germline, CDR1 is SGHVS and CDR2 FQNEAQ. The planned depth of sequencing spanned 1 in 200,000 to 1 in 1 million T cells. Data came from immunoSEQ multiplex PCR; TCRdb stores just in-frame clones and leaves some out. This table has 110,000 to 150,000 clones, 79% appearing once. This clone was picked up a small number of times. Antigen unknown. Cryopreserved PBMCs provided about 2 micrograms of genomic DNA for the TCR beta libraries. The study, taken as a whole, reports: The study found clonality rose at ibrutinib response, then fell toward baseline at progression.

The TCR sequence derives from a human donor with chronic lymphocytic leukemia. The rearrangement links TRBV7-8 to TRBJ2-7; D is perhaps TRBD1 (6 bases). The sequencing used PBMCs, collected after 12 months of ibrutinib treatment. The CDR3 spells CASSESPGHNEQYF. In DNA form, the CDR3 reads TGTGCCAGCAGCGAAAGCCCGGGACACAACGAGCAGTACTTC.